One sample yielded the 29 T cell receptor beta chains listed below, sequenced in a study of blood T cell repertoires in COVID-19. Libraries were prepared by immunoSEQ multiplex PCR; TCRdb keeps only in-frame clonotypes and omits some of them. The table shows about 190,000 clones, with 85% to 90% occurring only once. The sequenced sample consisted of peripheral blood. These receptors were collected from a man in his forties with active or convalescent COVID-19.

The chain joins TRBV11-3 to TRBJ1-4, with a possible D match to TRBD1 (5 bases). V lost 8 bases and J lost 8, with 21 bases in between. CDR1 and CDR2 from the germline V gene are SGHNT and YENEEA. CDR3 size: 15 residues. CDR3: CASSLTGAREEKLFF. CDR3 sequence (DNA): TGTGCCAGCTCGTTGACCGGGGCCCGGGAGGAAAAACTGTTTTTT.

The CDR3, as DNA: TGTGCCAGCACCAGGGGTTCCGGTGACTATGGCTACACCTTC. It yields the protein CASTRGSGDYGYTF. The chain employs TRBV6-5 and TRBJ1-2; the D gene is possibly TRBD1 (6 bases). Per germline, CDR1 MNHEY and CDR2 SVGAGI. V lost 7 bases and J 3 bases, leaving 15 bases between the germline ends. The CDR3 sequence is 14 residues long.

This clone was counted a few times. J is TRBJ1-5 and V is TRBV24-1, with TRBD1 identical over 7 bases. After removal of 2 bases from V and 3 bases from J, the junction contained 12 bases not matched to a gene. Germline CDR1 and CDR2: KGHDR and SFDVKD. The CDR3 sequence is 18 residues long. The CDR3 reads CATSDSEPRGRNNQPQHF. CDR3 bases: TGTGCCACCAGTGATTCGGAGCCTAGGGGGCGAAACAATCAGCCCCAGCATTTT.

This sequence joins TRBV6-5 and TRBJ1-6; D not certain. The germline CDR1 and CDR2 sequences are MNHEY and SVGAGI. Trimming took off 8 bases at V and 7 bases at J, with 9 bases between the two ends. There are 12 residues in the CDR3. As DNA, the CDR3 is TGTGCCAGCGCGGCCCCCAATTCACCCCTCCACTTT. This encodes CASAAPNSPLHF.

This clone was detected only a few times. The chain employs TRBV6-5 and TRBJ2-1; TRBD2 matches 12 bases. The CDR3 is 15 amino acids. Germline CDR1 and CDR2: MNHEY and SVGAGI. V shed 3 bases, J shed 9 bases, and the junction held 6 bases outside the gene matches. In nucleotides, the CDR3 is TGTGCCAGCAGTTATTCACTAGCGGGAGGTGGTGAGCAGTTCTTC. It encodes CASSYSLAGGGEQFF.

This chain uses TRBV10-1 with TRBJ2-7; maybe TRBD1 (6 bases). The V end lost 10 bases, the J end lost 2 bases, and 27 bases lay between the germline ends. CDR1 WNHNN and CDR2 SYGVQD come from the germline V gene (reference sequence). CDR3 size: 17 residues. The CDR3 bases are TGCGCCACGACCTTACAGGGTTGTATGCGCGATACCTACGAGCAGTACTTC. As protein: CATTLQGCMRDTYEQYF.

The chain uses TRBV6-1 and TRBJ2-4; no firm D call. There are 15 residues in the CDR3. The germline V gene has CDR1 MNHNS and CDR2 SASEGT. V was cut by 0 bases and J by 6 bases, with 12 bases left in between. CDR3 sequence (DNA): TGTGCCAGCAGTGAAGCGGGCAGGTATGGAAACATTCAGTACTTC. This sequence encodes CASSEAGRYGNIQYF.

The chain recombines TRBV2 with TRBJ1-4; the match to TRBD1 covers 11 bases. The CDR3 runs 15 residues. V shed 8 bases, J shed 8 bases, and the junction held 10 bases outside the gene matches. Per the germline V gene, CDR1 is SNHLY and CDR2 is FYNNEI. CDR3 sequence reads: CASVRDRGGEEKLFF. CDR3 bases: TGTGCCAGCGTACGGGACAGGGGGGGCGAGGAAAAACTGTTTTTT.

The chain combines TRBV6-5 with TRBJ2-2; a weak D match, TRBD1 (5 bases). The V gene lost 10 bases and the J gene lost 6 bases, with 12 bases spanning the gap. The CDR3 extends over 12 amino acids. The germline V gene has CDR1 MNHEY and CDR2 SVGAGI. The CDR3 coding sequence is TGTGCCACCAAGTCAGGGCCCGGGGAGCTGTTTTTT. It encodes CATKSGPGELFF.

This chain uses TRBV5-1 with TRBJ2-1, with 8 bases aligning to TRBD2. This CDR3 spans 15 amino acids. V dropped 3 bases and J dropped 8; count of bases not matched to a gene: 10. The V gene's germline CDR1 is SGHRS and CDR2 YFSETQ. In DNA, the CDR3 is TGCGCCAGCAGCTGGCGGGGTAGCGGGGAGGATGAGCAGTTCTTC. Residues: CASSWRGSGEDEQFF.

The chain uses TRBV18 and TRBJ2-3, with D tentatively TRBD2 (6 bases). The germline V and J ends were trimmed by 3 bases and 5 bases, with 12 bases remaining between them. In germline, CDR1 is KGHSH, CDR2 LQKENI. CDR3 length equals 14 residues. CDR3 in amino acids: CASSPGGSGDTQYF. The CDR3 DNA reads as TGTGCCAGCTCACCGGGGGGTAGTGGAGATACGCAGTATTTT.

The chain uses TRBV28 and TRBJ1-5; 10 nucleotides match TRBD1. This CDR3 has 17 residues. Germline trimming cut 2 bases from V and 6 bases from J; bases unmatched to any gene: 10. Germline V gene lookup returns CDR1 MDHEN and CDR2 SYDVKM. CDR3 residues: CASSLPSRTGGSQPQHF. In DNA, the CDR3 is TGTGCCAGCAGTTTACCTTCGCGGACAGGGGGATCTCAGCCCCAGCATTTT.

The chain uses TRBV11-2 and TRBJ1-1; D may be TRBD1 (5 bases). Trimming pared 2 bases from V and 3 bases from J, leaving 7 bases between. Germline V gene data show CDR1 as SGHAT and CDR2 as FQNNGV. The CDR3 is 13 residues long. The DNA for the CDR3 is TGTGCCAGCAGCTTACGGGGGGACACTGAAGCTTTCTTT. It codes for CASSLRGDTEAFF. Combining the CDR3 with reference TRBV11-2 and TRBJ1-1 gives the whole variable domain EAGVAQSPRYKIIEKRQSVAFWCNPISGHATLYWYQQILGQGPKLLIQFQNNGVVDDSQLPKDRFSAERLKGVDSTLKIQPAKLEDSAVYLCASSLRGDTEAFFGQGTRLTVV.

This clone was observed once. The chain links TRBV28 to TRBJ1-5; TRBD1 might be the D (5 bases). The V end was cut by 6 bases, the J end by 5 bases, with 8 bases between. This CDR3 region has 12 residues. Germline V gene sequence: CDR1 MDHEN, CDR2 SYDVKM. The CDR3 is CASSPGDQPQHF. The DNA of the CDR3 is TGTGCCAGCAGCCCGGGGGATCAGCCCCAGCATTTT.

The chain recombines TRBV19 with TRBJ2-3; a weak D match, TRBD1 (5 bases). The CDR3 contains 14 residues. Trimming removed 7 bases from V and 4 bases from J, with 15 bases in between. Looked up from germline, CDR1 is LNHDA and CDR2 is SQIVND (reference sequence). The CDR3 coding sequence is TGTGCCAGTACTCCCCAGGGTGTTCCAGATACGCAGTATTTT. Protein: CASTPQGVPDTQYF.

The rearrangement links TRBV3-1 (or the pseudogene TRBV3-2) to TRBJ2-3; TRBD1 matches 7 bases. The length of the CDR3 is 17 residues. Germline CDR1 LGHDT, CDR2 YNNKEL (reference sequence). The V and J ends lost 0 bases and 2 bases, in that order; junction bases with no gene match: 8. The CDR3 reads CASSQEGGEAYTDTQYF. DNA for the CDR3: TGTGCCAGCAGCCAAGAAGGGGGCGAGGCCTACACAGATACGCAGTATTTT.

V and J are TRBV11-1 and TRBJ1-1; the D gene is possibly TRBD1 (5 bases). The CDR3 is made up of 15 amino acids. V dropped 4 bases and J dropped 0 bases, with 12 bases sitting between them. Germline V CDR1 and CDR2: SGHAT, FQDESV (reference sequence). CDR3 coding DNA: TGTGCCAGCAGCTGGGGTTCACAGGTGAACACTGAAGCTTTCTTT. Translated, it gives CASSWGSQVNTEAFF.

This clone was seen more than once but under ten times. The V gene is TRBV10-3, the J gene TRBJ1-5, with D perhaps matching TRBD1 (5 bases). The V and J ends lost 3 bases and 7 bases respectively, with 16 bases between them. The CDR3 has 15 amino acids. CDR1 and CDR2 (germline): ENHRY, SYGVKD. CDR3 loop: CAISEGTAGGQPQHF. The CDR3 nucleotides read TGTGCCATCAGTGAAGGAACAGCCGGGGGACAGCCCCAGCATTTT.

CDR3: CASSQRTDRSTEAFF. The CDR3 nucleotides read TGTGCCAGTAGTCAGCGGACAGATCGTTCCACTGAAGCTTTCTTT. This chain uses TRBV19 with TRBJ1-1; weak D call: TRBD1 (6 bases). This CDR3 spans 15 amino acids. Trimming shortened V by 5 bases and J by 4 bases, and 17 bases separated the two germline ends. The germline V gene encodes CDR1 LNHDA and CDR2 SQIVND (reference sequence).

V is TRBV19 and J is TRBJ1-5; a weak D match, TRBD1 (6 bases). Germline lookup yields CDR1 LNHDA and CDR2 SQIVND (reference sequence). V shed 3 bases and J shed 0 bases, with 18 bases lying between them. The CDR3 is 18 amino acids. The CDR3 DNA follows: TGTGCCAGTAGTATTTCCAGGGGTCCGATCGGTAGCAATCAGCCCCAGCATTTT. The encoded protein is CASSISRGPIGSNQPQHF.

This sequence joins TRBV18 and TRBJ2-7, with 8 bases identical to TRBD1. Germline CDR1 and CDR2: KGHSH and LQKENI. The CDR3 has 15 residues. V shed 1 base and J 3 bases; nucleotides not matched to a gene: 5. In DNA, the CDR3 is TGTGCCAGCTCACCACGGACAGGGATCAACTACGAGCAGTACTTC. Translated: CASSPRTGINYEQYF.

The CDR3 DNA sequence: TGTGCCAGCTCACCACCGACGGGGGGCACCGGGGAGCTGTTTTTT. As protein: CASSPPTGGTGELFF. This chain joins TRBV18 and TRBJ2-2; 7 bases align to TRBD2. The germline V gene has CDR1 KGHSH and CDR2 LQKENI. This CDR3 contains 15 residues. Trimming took 0 bases from V and 4 from J; bases not matched to a gene: 2.

The gene calls are TRBV7-2 and TRBJ2-1; 11 positions agree with TRBD2. CDR3 length equals 15 residues. V was pared by 5 bases and J by 9 bases, with 9 bases of the junction left unmatched. Germline V CDR1 and CDR2: SGHTA, FQGNSA. The CDR3 loop reads CASSARLAGRREQFF. CDR3 DNA: TGTGCCAGCAGCGCACGACTAGCGGGAAGGCGTGAGCAGTTCTTC.

This sequence joins TRBV30 and TRBJ2-2, with D tentatively TRBD2 (5 bases). V was trimmed by 0 bases and J by 6 bases, leaving 20 bases between them. Germline V gene sequence: CDR1 GTSNPN, CDR2 SVGIG (reference sequence). CDR3 size: 17 residues. CDR3 nucleotides: TGTGCCTGGAGTGTTTCCTCGGGGAAATGGATCGCCGGGGAGCTGTTTTTT. This translates into CAWSVSSGKWIAGELFF. Combining the CDR3 with reference TRBV30 and TRBJ2-2 gives the whole variable domain SQTIHQWPATLVQPVGSPLSLECTVEGTSNPNLYWYRQAAGRGLQLLFYSVGIGQISSEVPQNLSASRPQDRQFILSSKKLLLSDSGFYLCAWSVSSGKWIAGELFFGEGSRLTVL.

J is TRBJ2-2 and V is TRBV5-1; no firm D call. Per germline, CDR1 SGHRS and CDR2 YFSETQ. CDR3 length: 13 residues. V was pared by 9 bases and J by 0 bases, with 9 bases between. CDR3 region: CATRQANTGELFF. In DNA, the CDR3 is TGCGCCACAAGGCAGGCGAACACCGGGGAGCTGTTTTTT.

This chain joins TRBV30 and TRBJ1-2; 12 bases are a match to TRBD1. The CDR3 is 15 residues long. Germline loops: CDR1 GTSNPN, CDR2 SVGIG (reference sequence). J was trimmed by 7 bases and V by 2 bases; bases with no gene match: 8. CDR3 in amino acids: CAWSLPGQGARGYTF. The CDR3 DNA reads TGTGCCTGGAGTTTACCGGGACAGGGGGCCCGTGGCTACACCTTC.

The chain employs TRBV2 and TRBJ1-1; 7 bases match TRBD1. The germline V gene encodes CDR1 SNHLY and CDR2 FYNNEI. V shed 7 bases and J 4 bases; nucleotides not matched to a gene: 6. The CDR3 sequence is 13 residues long. The CDR3 region has the DNA TGTGCCAGCATTTCCAGGGGGGCCACTGAAGCTTTCTTT. As protein: CASISRGATEAFF.

The CDR3 here is CASSSPGEANEKLFF. CDR3 nucleotide sequence: TGTGCCAGCAGTTCCCCAGGGGAAGCTAATGAAAAACTGTTTTTT. The chain links TRBV6-5 to TRBJ1-4; tentatively, D is TRBD1 (6 bases). CDR1 and CDR2 from the germline V gene are MNHEY and SVGAGI. The CDR3 spans 15 residues. The V gene lost 4 bases and the J gene lost 3 bases, with 12 bases spanning the gap.

V is TRBV19 and J is TRBJ1-1; D is unresolved. CDR1 and CDR2 from the germline V gene are LNHDA and SQIVND (reference sequence). The CDR3 covers 15 residues. V lost 9 bases and J 1 base, leaving 18 bases between the germline ends. The CDR3 DNA follows: TGTGCCAGCTATCCCAGCGGCTGGCGGAACACTGAAGCTTTCTTT. The encoded protein is CASYPSGWRNTEAFF.